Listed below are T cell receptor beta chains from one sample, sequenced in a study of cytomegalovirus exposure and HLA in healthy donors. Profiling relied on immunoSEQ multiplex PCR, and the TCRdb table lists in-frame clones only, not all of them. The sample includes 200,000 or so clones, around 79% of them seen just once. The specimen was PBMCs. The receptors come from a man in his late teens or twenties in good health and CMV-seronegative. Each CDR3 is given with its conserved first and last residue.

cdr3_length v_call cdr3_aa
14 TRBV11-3 CASTPSLATSRQYF
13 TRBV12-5 CASGLFNQETQYF
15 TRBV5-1 CASAPGQGVFGPLHF
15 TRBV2 CASSVYTGAGYEAFF
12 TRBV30 CAGGQTNYGYTF
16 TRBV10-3 CAIGAVDRGFGGELFF
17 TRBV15 CATSRDESAPDSTEAFF
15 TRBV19 CASRLDREPNQPQHF
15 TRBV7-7 CASSFRVAQGDEQFF
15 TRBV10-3 CAIRLAGGRTDTQYF
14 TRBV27 CASSFGTGNTEAFF
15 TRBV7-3 CASSPAGGPDGELFF
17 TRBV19 CASSTLAGGTSTDTQYF
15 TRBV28 CASSPGAGGDTEAFF
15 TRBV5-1 CASSLSTASGNTIYF
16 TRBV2 CASSGLRGEDTGELFF
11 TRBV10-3 CATQELEKLFF
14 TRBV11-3 CASGLAGETYEQYF
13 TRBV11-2 CASSPPYEVGYTF
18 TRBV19 CASSNFDRRPDSNQPQHF
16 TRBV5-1 CASSLSPGTGGYEQYF
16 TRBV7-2 CASSLANRGANYGYTF
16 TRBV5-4 CASSLMTSGSGDTQYF
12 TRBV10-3 CAISEEAYGYTF
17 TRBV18 CASSPSGGRSGNQPQHF
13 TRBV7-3 CASSFTPGDTQYF
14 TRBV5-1 CASSSDRGYTEAFF
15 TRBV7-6 CASSQREAGNTEAFF
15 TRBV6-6 CASSYPGRGGTEAFF
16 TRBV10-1 CASSEGQGARTDTQYF
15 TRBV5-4 CASSVLQGGGTEAFF
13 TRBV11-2 CASSLISGGGYTF
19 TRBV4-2 CASSQDPIMGQGVNTEAFF
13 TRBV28 CASTLRTGDEQYF
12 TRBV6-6 CAGGNPQETQYF
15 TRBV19 CASRLQGEGTYEQYF
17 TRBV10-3 CAISESDRGANNSPLHF
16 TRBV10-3 CAISVSDRQNTGELFF
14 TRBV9 CASSPSGGSGGYTF
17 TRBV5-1 CASSFMAGTGLSGELFF
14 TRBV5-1 CASSLDRAGEKLFF
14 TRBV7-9 CASSLVQENEKLFF
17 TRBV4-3 CASSQVDGRLAEETQYF
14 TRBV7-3 CASSAGPPGTEAFF
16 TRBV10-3 CAISEKGASYNSPLHF
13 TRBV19 CASTWAGADTQYF
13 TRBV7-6 CASSIGTEETQYF
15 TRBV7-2 CASSPATGSGNTIYF
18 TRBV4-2 CASSPSSAPSVVQETQYF